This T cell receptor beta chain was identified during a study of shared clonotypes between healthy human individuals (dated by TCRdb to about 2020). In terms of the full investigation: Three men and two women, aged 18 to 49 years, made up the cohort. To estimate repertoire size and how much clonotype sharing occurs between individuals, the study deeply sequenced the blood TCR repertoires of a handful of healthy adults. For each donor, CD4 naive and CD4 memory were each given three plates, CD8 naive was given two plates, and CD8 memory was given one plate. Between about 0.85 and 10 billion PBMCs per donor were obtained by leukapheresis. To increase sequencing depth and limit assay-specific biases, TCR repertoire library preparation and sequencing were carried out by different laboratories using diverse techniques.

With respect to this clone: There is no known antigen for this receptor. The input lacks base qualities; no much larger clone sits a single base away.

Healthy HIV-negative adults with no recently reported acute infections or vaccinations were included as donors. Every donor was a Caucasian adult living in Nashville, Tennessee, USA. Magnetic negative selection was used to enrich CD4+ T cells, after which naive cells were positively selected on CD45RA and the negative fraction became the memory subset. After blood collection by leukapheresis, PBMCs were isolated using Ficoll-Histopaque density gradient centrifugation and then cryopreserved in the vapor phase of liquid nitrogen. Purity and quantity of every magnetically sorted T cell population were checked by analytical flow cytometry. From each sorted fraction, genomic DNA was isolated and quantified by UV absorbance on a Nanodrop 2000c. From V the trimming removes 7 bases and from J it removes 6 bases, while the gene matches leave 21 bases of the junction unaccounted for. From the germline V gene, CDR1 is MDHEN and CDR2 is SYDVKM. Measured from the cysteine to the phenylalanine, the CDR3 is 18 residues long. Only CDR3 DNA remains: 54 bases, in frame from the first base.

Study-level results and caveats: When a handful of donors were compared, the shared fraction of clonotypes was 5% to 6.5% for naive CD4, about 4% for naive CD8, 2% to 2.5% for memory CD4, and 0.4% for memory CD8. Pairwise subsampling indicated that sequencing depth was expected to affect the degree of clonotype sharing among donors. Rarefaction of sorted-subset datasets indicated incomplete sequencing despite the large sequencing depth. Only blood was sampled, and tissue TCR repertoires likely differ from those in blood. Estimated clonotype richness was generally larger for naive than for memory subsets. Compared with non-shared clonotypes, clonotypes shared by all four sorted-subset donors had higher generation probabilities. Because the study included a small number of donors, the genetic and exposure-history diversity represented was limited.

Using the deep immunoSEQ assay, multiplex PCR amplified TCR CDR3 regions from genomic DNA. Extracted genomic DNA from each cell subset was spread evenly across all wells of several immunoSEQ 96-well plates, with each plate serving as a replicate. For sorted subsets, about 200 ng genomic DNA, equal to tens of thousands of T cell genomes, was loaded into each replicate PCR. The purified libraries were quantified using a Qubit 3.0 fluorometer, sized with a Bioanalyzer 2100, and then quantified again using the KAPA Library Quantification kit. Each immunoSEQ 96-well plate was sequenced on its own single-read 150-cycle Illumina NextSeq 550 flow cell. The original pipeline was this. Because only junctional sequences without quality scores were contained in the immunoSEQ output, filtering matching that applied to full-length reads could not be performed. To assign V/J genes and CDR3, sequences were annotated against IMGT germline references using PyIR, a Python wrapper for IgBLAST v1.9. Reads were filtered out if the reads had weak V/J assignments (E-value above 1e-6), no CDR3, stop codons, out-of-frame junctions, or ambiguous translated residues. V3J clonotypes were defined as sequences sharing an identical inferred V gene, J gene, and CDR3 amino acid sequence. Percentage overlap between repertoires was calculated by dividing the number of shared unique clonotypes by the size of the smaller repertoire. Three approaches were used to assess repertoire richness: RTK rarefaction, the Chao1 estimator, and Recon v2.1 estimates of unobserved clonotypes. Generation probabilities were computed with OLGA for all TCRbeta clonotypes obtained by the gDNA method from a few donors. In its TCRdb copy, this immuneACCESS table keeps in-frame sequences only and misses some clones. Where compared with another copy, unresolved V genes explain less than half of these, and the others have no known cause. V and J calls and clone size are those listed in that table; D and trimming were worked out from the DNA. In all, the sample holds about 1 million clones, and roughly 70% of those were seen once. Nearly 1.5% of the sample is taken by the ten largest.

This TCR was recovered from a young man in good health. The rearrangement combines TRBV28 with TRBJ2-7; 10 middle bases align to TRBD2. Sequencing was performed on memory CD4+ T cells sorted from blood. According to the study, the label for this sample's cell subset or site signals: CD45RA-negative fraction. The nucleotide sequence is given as TGTGCCAGCACCTTTGCGGAAGGGTTCCTAGCGGGGGATTCCGAGCAGTACTTC. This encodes CASTFAEGFLAGDSEQYF.